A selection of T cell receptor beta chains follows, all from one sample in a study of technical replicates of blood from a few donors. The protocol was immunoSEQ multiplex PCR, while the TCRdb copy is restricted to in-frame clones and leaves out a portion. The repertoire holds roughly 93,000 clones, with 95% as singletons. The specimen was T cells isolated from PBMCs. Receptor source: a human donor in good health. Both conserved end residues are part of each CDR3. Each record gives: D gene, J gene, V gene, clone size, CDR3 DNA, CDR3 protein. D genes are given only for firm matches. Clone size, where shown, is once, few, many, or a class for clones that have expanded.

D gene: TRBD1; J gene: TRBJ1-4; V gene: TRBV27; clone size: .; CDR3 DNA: TGTGCCAGCAGTTTACAGGGGGCCCCTCTTGCAACTAATGAAAAACTGTTTTTT; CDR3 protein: CASSLQGAPLATNEKLFF
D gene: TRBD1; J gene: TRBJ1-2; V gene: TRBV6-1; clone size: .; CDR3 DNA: TGTGCCAGCAGTGAAAGGGCCCAGGGGGACTATGGCTACACCTTC; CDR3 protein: CASSERAQGDYGYTF
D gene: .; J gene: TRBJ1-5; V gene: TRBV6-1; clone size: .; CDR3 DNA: TGTGCCAGCTGGGAGTGGGGGGAAGGACAGCCCCAGCATTTT; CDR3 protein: CASWEWGEGQPQHF
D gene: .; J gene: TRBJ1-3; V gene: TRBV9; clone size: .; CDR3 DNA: TGTGCCAGCAGCGCTAGGACAGAATTCTCTGGAAACACCATATATTTT; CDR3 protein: CASSARTEFSGNTIYF
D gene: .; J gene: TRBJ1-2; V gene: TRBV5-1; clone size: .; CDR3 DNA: TGCGCCAGCAGCCCGGAGGGCCACTATGGCTACACCTTC; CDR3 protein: CASSPEGHYGYTF
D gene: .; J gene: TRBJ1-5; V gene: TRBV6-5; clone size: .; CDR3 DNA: TGTGCCAGCAGTTACTCCGGGCCCCAGGGTCAGCCCCAGCATTTT; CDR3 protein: CASSYSGPQGQPQHF
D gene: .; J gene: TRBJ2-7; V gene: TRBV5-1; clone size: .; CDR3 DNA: TGCGCCAGCAGCTTGGGCGGAGCCAACGAGCAGTACTTC; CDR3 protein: CASSLGGANEQYF
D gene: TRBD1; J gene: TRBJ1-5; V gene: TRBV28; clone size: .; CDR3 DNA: TGTGCCAGCAACAGGGGGCCCAGCAATCAGCCCCAGCATTTT; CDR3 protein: CASNRGPSNQPQHF
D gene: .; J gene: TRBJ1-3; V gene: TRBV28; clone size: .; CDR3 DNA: TGTGCCAGCATATCGCCCGGGGGTCACTCTGGAAACACCATATATTTT; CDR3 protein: CASISPGGHSGNTIYF
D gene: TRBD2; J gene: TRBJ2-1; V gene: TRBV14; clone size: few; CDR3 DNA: TGTGCCAGCAGAGAGGGCGGGAGAGGCAATGAGCAGTTCTTC; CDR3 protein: CASREGGRGNEQFF
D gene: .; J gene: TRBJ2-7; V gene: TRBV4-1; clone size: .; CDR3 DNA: TGCGCCAGCAGCCAAGCCCCGGCCCCAAGGACAGTTAAAACCTACGAGCAGTACTTC; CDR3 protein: CASSQAPAPRTVKTYEQYF
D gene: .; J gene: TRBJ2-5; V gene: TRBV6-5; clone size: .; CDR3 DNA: TGTGCCAGCAGCCCCGGACTGGTTCAAGAGACCCAGTACTTC; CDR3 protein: CASSPGLVQETQYF
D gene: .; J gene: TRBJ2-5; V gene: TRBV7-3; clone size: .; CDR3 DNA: TGTGCCAGCAGCCCGGGGGACAGAACCCTAGAGACCCAGTACTTC; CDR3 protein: CASSPGDRTLETQYF
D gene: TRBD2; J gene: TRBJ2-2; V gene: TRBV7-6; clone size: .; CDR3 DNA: TGTGCCAGCAGCTTAGAGGGAGGGACCGGGGAGCTGTTTTTT; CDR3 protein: CASSLEGGTGELFF
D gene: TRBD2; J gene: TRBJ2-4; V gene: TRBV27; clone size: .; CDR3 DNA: TGTGCCAGCAGTTTATTCGGGGGACTAATAGCCAAAAACATTCAGTACTTC; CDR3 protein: CASSLFGGLIAKNIQYF
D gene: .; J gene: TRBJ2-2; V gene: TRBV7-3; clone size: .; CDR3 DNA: TGTGCCAGCAGCCCGACTATCGGAACCGGGGAGCTGTTTTTT; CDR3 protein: CASSPTIGTGELFF
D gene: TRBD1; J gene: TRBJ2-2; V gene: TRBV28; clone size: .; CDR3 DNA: TGTGCCAGCAGTTCGCCCCTTCGAGGGGGCTGGAACACCGGGGAGCTGTTTTTT; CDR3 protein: CASSSPLRGGWNTGELFF
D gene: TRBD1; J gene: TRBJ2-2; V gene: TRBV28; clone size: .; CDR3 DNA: TGTGCCAGCAGTTTCCCGGACAGGGCGAACACCGGGGAGCTGTTTTTT; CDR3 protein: CASSFPDRANTGELFF
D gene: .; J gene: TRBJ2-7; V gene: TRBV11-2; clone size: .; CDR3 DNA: TGTGCCAGCAGCTTAGAGTCAGGCTACGAGCAGTACTTC; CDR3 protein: CASSLESGYEQYF
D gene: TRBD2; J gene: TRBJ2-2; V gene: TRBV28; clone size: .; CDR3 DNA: TGTGCCAGCAGTCTACCTCCGGGACTAGCGGGAGGGACGAACACCGGGGAGCTGTTTTTT; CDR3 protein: CASSLPPGLAGGTNTGELFF
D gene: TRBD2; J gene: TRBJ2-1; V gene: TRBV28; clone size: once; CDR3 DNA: TGTGCCAGCAGTTACGGACTAGCGGCATACAATGAGCAGTTCTTC; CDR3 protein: CASSYGLAAYNEQFF
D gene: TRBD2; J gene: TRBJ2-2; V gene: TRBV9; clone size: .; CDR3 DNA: TGTGCCAGTATGCGGGGGTCGACCGGGGAGCTGTTTTTT; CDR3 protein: CASMRGSTGELFF
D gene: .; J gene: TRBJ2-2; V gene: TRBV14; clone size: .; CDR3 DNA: TGTGCCAGCAGACCGACAACCGGGGAGCTGTTTTTT; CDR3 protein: CASRPTTGELFF
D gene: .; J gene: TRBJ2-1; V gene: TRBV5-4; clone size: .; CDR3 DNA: TGTGCCAGCAGCTTGGACGGTGAGCAGTTCTTC; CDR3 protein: CASSLDGEQFF
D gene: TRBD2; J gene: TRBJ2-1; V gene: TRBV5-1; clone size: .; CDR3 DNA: TGCGCCAGCAGCCGTGGCGGGCTAGCGGGAATAAATGAGCAGTTCTTC; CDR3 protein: CASSRGGLAGINEQFF
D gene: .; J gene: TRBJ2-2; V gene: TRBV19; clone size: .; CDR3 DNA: TGTGCCAGGGACAGCAACACCGGGGAGCTGTTTTTT; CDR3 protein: CARDSNTGELFF
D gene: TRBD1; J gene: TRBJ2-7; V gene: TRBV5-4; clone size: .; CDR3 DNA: TGTGCCAGCAGCCCGAGACAGGGCAGCTACGAGCAGTACTTC; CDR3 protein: CASSPRQGSYEQYF
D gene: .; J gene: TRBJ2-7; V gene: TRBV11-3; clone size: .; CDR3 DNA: TGTGCCAGCAGCCCCCTCCGGTTATCCGAGCAGTACTTC; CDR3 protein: CASSPLRLSEQYF
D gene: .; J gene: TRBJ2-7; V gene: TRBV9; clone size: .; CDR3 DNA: TGTGCCAGCAGCGTAGAACGACAGACCCACGAGCAGTACTTC; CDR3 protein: CASSVERQTHEQYF
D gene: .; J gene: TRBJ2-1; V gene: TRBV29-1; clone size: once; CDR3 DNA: TGCAGCGTTGCCGGGAGCTACAATGAGCAGTTCTTC; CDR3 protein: CSVAGSYNEQFF
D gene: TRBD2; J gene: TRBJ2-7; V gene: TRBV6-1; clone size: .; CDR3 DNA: TGTGCCAGCAGTGAGATAGCGGGGGCCTACGAGCAGTACTTC; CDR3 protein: CASSEIAGAYEQYF
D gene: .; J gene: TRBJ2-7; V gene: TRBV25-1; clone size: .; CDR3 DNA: TGTGCCAGCAGTGGGGGCCGGACGGCTAGCTCCTACGAGCAGTACTTC; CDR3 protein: CASSGGRTASSYEQYF
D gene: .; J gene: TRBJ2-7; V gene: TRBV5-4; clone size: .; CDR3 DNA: TGTGCCAGCAGCTTGGGGGGCAGGAGTCTTACCTACGAGCAGTACTTC; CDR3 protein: CASSLGGRSLTYEQYF
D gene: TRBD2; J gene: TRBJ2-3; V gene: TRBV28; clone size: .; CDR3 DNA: TGTGCCAGCAGTTTTTTCCAGCGGGGAGCCGGGAGGGCCGATACGCAGTATTTT; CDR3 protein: CASSFFQRGAGRADTQYF
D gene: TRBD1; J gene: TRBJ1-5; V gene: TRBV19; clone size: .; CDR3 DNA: TGTGCCAGTAGTATTATAGGACAGGCTTATAGCAATCAGCCCCAGCATTTT; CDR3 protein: CASSIIGQAYSNQPQHF
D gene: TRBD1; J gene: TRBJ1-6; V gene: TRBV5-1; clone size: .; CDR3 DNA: TGCGCCAGCGCGGGACAGGACTGGAAACCCCTCCACTTT; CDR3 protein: CASAGQDWKPLHF
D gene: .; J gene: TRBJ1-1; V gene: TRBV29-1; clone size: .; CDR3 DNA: TGCACCTACTCGTGGGCGGGGAATGAAGCTTTCTTT; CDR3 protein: CTYSWAGNEAFF
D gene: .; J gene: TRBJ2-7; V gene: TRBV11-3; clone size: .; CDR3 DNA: TGTGCCAGCAGCTTAGCCGGGATCTACTACGAGCAGTACTTC; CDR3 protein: CASSLAGIYYEQYF
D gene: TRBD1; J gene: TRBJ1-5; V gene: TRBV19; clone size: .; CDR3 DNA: TGTGCTAGAAGACAGGGAAATCAGCCCCAGCATTTT; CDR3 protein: CARRQGNQPQHF
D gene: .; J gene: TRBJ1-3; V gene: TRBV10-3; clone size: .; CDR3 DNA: TGTGCCATCAGTGAGTCCCCACAGGGAGCAAACACCATATATTTT; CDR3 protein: CAISESPQGANTIYF
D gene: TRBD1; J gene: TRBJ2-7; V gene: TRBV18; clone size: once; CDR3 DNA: TGTGCCAGCTCACCCCTCGACAGGGAGCACGAGCAGTACTTC; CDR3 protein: CASSPLDREHEQYF
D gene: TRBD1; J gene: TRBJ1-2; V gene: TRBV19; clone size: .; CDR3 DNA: TGTGCCAGTAGTCCGGGACAGGGGAATGGCTACACCTTC; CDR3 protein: CASSPGQGNGYTF
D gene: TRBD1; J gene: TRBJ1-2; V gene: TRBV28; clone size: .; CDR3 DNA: TGTGCCAGCAGGGACAGGGTAGCTAACTATGGCTACACCTTC; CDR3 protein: CASRDRVANYGYTF
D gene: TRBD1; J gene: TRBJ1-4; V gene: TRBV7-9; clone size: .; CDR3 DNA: TGTGCCAGCAGCTCGGGACAGGGGGCATATGAAAAACTGTTTTTT; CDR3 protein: CASSSGQGAYEKLFF
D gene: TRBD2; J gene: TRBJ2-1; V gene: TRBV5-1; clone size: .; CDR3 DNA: TGCGCCAGCAGCCCCTGGGGACTAGCGGGGGGGGGTTACAATGAGCAGTTCTTC; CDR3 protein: CASSPWGLAGGGYNEQFF
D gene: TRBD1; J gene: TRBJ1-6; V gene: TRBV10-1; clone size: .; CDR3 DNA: TGCGCCAGCAGTCCGACAGGGGCTAATTCACCCCTCCACTTT; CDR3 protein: CASSPTGANSPLHF
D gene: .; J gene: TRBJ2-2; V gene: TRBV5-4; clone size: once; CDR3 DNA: TGTGCCAGCAGCTTGGCGGGACACGGATTGAACACCGGGGAGCTGTTTTTT; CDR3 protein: CASSLAGHGLNTGELFF
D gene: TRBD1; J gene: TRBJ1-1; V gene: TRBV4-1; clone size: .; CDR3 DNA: TGCGCCAGCAGCCAAGCGGGAGGGGGCCGCGGCACTGAAGCTTTCTTT; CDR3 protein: CASSQAGGGRGTEAFF